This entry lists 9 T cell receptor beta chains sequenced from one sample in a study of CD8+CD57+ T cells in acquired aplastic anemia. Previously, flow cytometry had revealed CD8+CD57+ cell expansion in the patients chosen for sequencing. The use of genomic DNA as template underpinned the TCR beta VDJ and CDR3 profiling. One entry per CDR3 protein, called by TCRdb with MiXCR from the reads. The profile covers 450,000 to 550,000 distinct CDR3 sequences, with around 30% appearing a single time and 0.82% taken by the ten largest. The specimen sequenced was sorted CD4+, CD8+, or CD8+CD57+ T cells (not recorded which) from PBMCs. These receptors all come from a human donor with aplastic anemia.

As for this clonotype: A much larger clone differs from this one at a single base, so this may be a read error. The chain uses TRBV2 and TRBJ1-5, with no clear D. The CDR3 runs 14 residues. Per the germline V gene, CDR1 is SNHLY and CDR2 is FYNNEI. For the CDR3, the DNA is TGTGCCGGCAGTGAGGGTCCTGGTAATATGGCCCAGCATTTT. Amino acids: CAGSEGPGNMAQHF. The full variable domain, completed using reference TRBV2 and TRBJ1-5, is EPEVTQTPSHQVTQMGQEVILRCVPISNHLYFYWYRQILGQKVEFLVSFYNNEISEKSEIFDDQFSVERPDGSNFTLKIRSTKLEDSAMYFCAGSEGPGNMAQHFGDGTRLSIL.

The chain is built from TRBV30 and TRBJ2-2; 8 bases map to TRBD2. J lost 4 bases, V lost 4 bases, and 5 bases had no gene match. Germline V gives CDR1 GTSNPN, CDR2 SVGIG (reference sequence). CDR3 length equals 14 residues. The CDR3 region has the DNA TGTGCCTGGACACGGGAGGGAGTCACCGGGGAGCTGTTTTTT. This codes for CAWTREGVTGELFF.

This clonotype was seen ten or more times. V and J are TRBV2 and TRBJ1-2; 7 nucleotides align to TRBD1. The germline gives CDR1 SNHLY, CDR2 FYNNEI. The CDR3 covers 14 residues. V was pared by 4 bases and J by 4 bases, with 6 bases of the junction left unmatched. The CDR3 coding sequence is TGTGCCAGCAGTGGGGACAGTACGTTCTATGGCTACACCTTC. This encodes CASSGDSTFYGYTF.

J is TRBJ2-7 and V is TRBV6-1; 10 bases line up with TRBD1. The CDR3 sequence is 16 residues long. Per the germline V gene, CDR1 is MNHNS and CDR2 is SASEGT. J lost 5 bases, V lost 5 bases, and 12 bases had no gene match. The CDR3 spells CASSLDRGRSFDEQYF. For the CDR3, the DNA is TGTGCCAGCAGTCTCGACAGGGGGCGTAGTTTCGACGAGCAGTACTTC.

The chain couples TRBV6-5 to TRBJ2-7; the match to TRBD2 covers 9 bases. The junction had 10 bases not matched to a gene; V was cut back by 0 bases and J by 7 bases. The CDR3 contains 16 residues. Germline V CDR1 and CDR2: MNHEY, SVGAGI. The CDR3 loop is CASSYSMLAGPSEQYF. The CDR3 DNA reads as TGTGCCAGCAGTTACTCGATGCTAGCGGGACCTTCAGAGCAGTACTTC.

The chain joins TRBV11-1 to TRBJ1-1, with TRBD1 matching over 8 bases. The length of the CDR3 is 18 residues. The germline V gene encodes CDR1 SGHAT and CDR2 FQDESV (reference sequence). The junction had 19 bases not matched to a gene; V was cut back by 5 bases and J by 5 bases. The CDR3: CASSREKKMDRVLTEAFF. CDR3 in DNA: TGTGCCAGCAGCCGGGAGAAGAAAATGGACAGGGTTTTGACTGAAGCTTTCTTT.

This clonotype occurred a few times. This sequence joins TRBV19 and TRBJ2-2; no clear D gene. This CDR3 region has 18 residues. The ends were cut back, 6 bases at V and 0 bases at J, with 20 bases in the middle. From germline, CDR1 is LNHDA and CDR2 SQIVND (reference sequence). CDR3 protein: CASRQGSLQPANTGELFF. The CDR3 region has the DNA TGTGCCAGTAGACAAGGGTCCCTACAGCCCGCGAACACCGGGGAGCTGTTTTTT.

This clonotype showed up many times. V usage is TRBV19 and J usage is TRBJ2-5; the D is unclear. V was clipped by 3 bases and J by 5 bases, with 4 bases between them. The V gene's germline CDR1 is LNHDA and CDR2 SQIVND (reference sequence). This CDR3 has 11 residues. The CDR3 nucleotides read TGTGCCAGTAGTATTTGGGAGACCCAGTACTTC. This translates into CASSIWETQYF.

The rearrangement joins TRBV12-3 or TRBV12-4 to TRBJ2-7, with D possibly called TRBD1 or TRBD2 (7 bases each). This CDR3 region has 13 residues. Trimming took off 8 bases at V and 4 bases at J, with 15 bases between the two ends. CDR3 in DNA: TGTGCCAGCGCCCCCAGGGGGGGATACGAGCAGTACTTC. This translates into CASAPRGGYEQYF.